The clone carrying this T cell receptor (beta chain) was found many times. Repertoires were generated with immunoSEQ multiplex PCR, while TCRdb's copy carries only in-frame clones and drops some. The data contain about 25,000 clones, roughly 77% of them seen just once; the ten biggest clones take up around a third. The sample is drawn from a study of OX40 agonist ivuxolimab in advanced cancers. The wider study: Ivuxolimab, an antibody that agonizes OX40 (CD134), was administered to the patients. Partial responses, seen in three patients, involved one hepatocellular carcinoma and two cutaneous melanomas. Males comprised around 78% of the group, whose mean age was about 61 years (range 23 to 79).

V dropped 4 bases and J dropped 3 bases, with 12 bases sitting between them. CDR3 size: 14 residues. CDR1 and CDR2 from the germline V gene are SGHAT and FQNNGV. The genes are TRBV11-2 and TRBJ1-2; D uncertain. This receptor was obtained from an adult with an advanced solid tumor such as melanoma, head and neck, liver or kidney cancer. The specimen comprised CD4+ or CD8+ T cells sorted from blood, sampled in a trial of the OX40 agonist ivuxolimab. The CDR3 reads CASSSGSLHYGYTF. The DNA for the CDR3 is TGTGCCAGCAGCTCTGGGAGCCTGCACTATGGCTACACCTTC.